The following is a T cell receptor (beta chain) sequence with its context. This record belongs to a study of Ad26.COV2.S vaccination and SARS-CoV-2 variants. Assay used: immunoSEQ multiplex PCR; TCRdb lists only in-frame clones, some missing. The table lists approximately 400,000 clones, approximately 81% of them singletons. Germline V lookup: CDR1 SGHTA, CDR2 FQGNSA. The CDR3 has 13 amino acids. The V gene lost 2 bases and the J gene lost 11 bases, with 15 bases spanning the gap. Documented treatment: 19 received Ad26.COV2.S at low or high dose, single or two shots; five or six received placebo; per-sample allocation not given. Sample collection was performed on day 63 after the first vaccine or placebo injection.

This specimen was peripheral blood, taken in a trial of Ad26.COV2.S vaccine versus placebo. V and J are TRBV7-2 and TRBJ1-1; no definite D call. This TCR was recovered from a person between 18 and 65 years old who received the Ad26.COV2.S COVID-19 vaccine or a placebo. CDR3 in DNA: TGTGCCAGCAGCTTACGGTCCGCCGGGGAGGCTTTCTTT. Residues: CASSLRSAGEAFF.